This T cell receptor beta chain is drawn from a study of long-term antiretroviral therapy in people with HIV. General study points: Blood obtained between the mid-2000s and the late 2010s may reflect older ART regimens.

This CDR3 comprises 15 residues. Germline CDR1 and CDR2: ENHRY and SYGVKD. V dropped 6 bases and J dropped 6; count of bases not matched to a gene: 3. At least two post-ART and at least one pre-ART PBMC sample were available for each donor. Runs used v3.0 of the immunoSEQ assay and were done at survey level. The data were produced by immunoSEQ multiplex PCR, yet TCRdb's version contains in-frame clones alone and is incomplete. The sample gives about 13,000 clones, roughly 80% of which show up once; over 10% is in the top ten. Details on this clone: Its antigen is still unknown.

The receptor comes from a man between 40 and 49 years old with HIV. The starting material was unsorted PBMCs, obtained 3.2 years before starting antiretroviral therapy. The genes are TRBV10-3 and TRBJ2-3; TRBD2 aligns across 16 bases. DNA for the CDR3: TGTGCCATCAGGGGGACTAGCGGGGGGGCGGATACGCAGTATTTT. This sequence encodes CAIRGTSGGADTQYF.